This TCR beta chain was recorded in a study of CD8+ T cells in alopecia areata. Turning to the study itself: Patients received oral tofacitinib, 5 to 10 mg twice daily, for moderate-to-severe alopecia areata.

Notes on this clone: Its antigen is not known.

Sampling of alopecia areata patients yielded lesional scalp punch biopsies as well as peripheral blood. Extraction of RNA preceded its reverse transcription into cDNA, which served as the sequencing template. Repertoires were generated with immunoSEQ multiplex PCR, while TCRdb's copy carries only in-frame clones and drops some. The sample consists of more than 100,000 clones, 58% of them appearing once. Study outcomes and limitations: Patients shared TCRs less clearly than mice did, possibly owing to HLA. Higher clonality and more expanded CD8+ clones appeared in lesional than normal scalp.

The TCR originated in a human donor with alopecia areata. The material sequenced was CD4+ T cells sorted from blood, taken at week 0.

The CDR3 nucleotides read TGTGCCAGTAGTATCGGCAGGAACACTGAAGCTTTCTTT. Protein: CASSIGRNTEAFF. This chain connects TRBV19 to TRBJ1-1; no definite D call. Trimming took off 3 bases at V and 1 base at J, with 6 bases between the two ends. Germline V gene data show CDR1 as LNHDA and CDR2 as SQIVND (reference sequence). The CDR3 length is 13 residues.